A single sample gave rise to the 25 T cell receptor beta chains below, sequenced in a study of OX40 agonist ivuxolimab in advanced cancers. Assay used: immunoSEQ multiplex PCR; TCRdb lists only in-frame clones, some missing. Of tens of thousands of clones detected, approximately 84% appear once; the ten largest clones hold under 15%. The sample here was CD4+ or CD8+ T cells sorted from blood, taken in a trial of the OX40 agonist ivuxolimab. The receptors derive from an adult with an advanced solid tumor such as melanoma, head and neck, liver or kidney cancer.

The chain has TRBV27 and TRBJ1-1; perhaps TRBD1 as D (6 bases). Per the germline V gene, CDR1 is MNHEY and CDR2 is SMNVEV (reference sequence). The CDR3 loop spans 15 amino acids. V lost 3 bases, J lost 4 bases, and 15 bases lay in between. The CDR3 reads CASSLAGAQATEAFF. In nucleotides, the CDR3 is TGTGCCAGCAGTTTGGCAGGGGCACAGGCCACTGAAGCTTTCTTT.

This chain joins TRBV5-1 and TRBJ1-3, with TRBD1 identical over 10 bases. The CDR3 runs 15 residues. Germline V CDR1 and CDR2: SGHRS, YFSETQ. The V segment lost 2 bases and the J segment 6 bases; nucleotides outside the gene matches: 5. The CDR3 here is CASSFGQGVKNTIYF. As DNA, the CDR3 is TGCGCCAGCAGCTTTGGACAGGGGGTAAAAAACACCATATATTTT.

The rearrangement joins TRBV29-1 to TRBJ2-3, with TRBD1 matching 12 bases. V shed 6 bases and J 0 bases; nucleotides not matched to a gene: 1. CDR3 length equals 14 residues. Per the germline V gene, CDR1 is SQVTM and CDR2 is ANQGSEA. The CDR3 region is CSVGQGASTDTQYF. CDR3 nucleotides: TGCAGCGTGGGACAGGGGGCTAGCACAGATACGCAGTATTTT.

V usage is TRBV7-9 and J usage is TRBJ2-5, with D hard to call. The CDR3 extends over 14 amino acids. Trimming removed 3 bases at V and 2 bases at J, with 10 bases between. CDR1 is SEHNR and CDR2 is FQNEAQ in the germline V gene (reference sequence). The CDR3 DNA follows: TGTGCCAGCAGCTTCGACGTATTACAAGAGACCCAGTACTTC. Translated: CASSFDVLQETQYF.

The chain links TRBV7-3 to TRBJ2-6; D is uncertain. V shed 5 bases and J shed 1 base, with 3 bases lying between them. Germline CDR1 reads SGHTA; CDR2 reads FQGTGA. The length of the CDR3 is 13 residues. The CDR3 bases are TGTGCCAGCAGCGAGTCTGGGGCCAACGTCCTGACTTTC. Protein: CASSESGANVLTF.

V gene TRBV7-2 combines with J gene TRBJ2-7; D perhaps matches TRBD2 (7 bases). CDR1 and CDR2 from the germline V gene are SGHTA and FQGNSA. The CDR3 contains 14 residues. The V end lost 3 bases, the J end lost 3 bases, and 12 bases lay between the germline ends. CDR3 coding DNA: TGTGCCAGCAGCTTCGGCGGGGGCAACTACGAGCAGTACTTC. It is translated as CASSFGGGNYEQYF. The full variable domain, in which reference TRBV7-2 and TRBJ2-7 provide the parts outside the CDR3, is GAGVSQSPSNKVTEKGKDVELRCDPISGHTALYWYRQSLGQGLEFLIYFQGNSAPDKSGLPSDRFSAERTGGSVSTLTIQRTQQEDSAVYLCASSFGGGNYEQYFGPGTRLTVT.

J is TRBJ2-1 and V is TRBV2; 12 nucleotides agree with TRBD2. V dropped 1 base and J dropped 2; count of bases not matched to a gene: 0. The CDR3 sequence is 16 residues long. CDR1 and CDR2 (germline): SNHLY, FYNNEI. The CDR3 region has the DNA TGTGCCAGCAGTGAAGGACTAGCGGGGGCCTACAATGAGCAGTTCTTC. It yields the protein CASSEGLAGAYNEQFF.

The gene calls are TRBV7-8 and TRBJ2-2, with 8 positions matching TRBD2. V dropped 0 bases and J dropped 3; count of bases not matched to a gene: 6. The CDR3 runs 17 residues. Germline-derived CDR1 and CDR2 are SGHVS and FQNEAQ. The CDR3 is CASSLAQAGVDTGELFF. As DNA, the CDR3 is TGTGCCAGCAGCTTAGCGCAAGCGGGGGTTGACACCGGGGAGCTGTTTTTT.

This clone was picked up a small number of times. V and J are TRBV27 and TRBJ1-1; D uncertain. The CDR3 loop spans 14 amino acids. Germline values: CDR1 MNHEY, CDR2 SMNVEV (reference sequence). V shed 7 bases and J shed 4 bases, with 16 bases lying between them. CDR3 sequence reads: CASTPFGRGTEAFF. The CDR3 region has the DNA TGTGCCAGCACCCCGTTTGGGCGTGGCACTGAAGCTTTCTTT.

V usage is TRBV15 and J usage is TRBJ1-3; D unresolved. This CDR3 is 15 amino acids long. V was cut by 5 bases and J by 2 bases, with 13 bases left in between. The germline gives CDR1 LNHNV, CDR2 YYDKDF (reference sequence). CDR3 sequence (DNA): TGTGCCACCAGCGGTGGGGTTGAGGCTGGAAACACCATATATTTT. Encoded protein: CATSGGVEAGNTIYF.

The chain joins TRBV6-1 to TRBJ2-7; 12 bases map to TRBD1. Germline V gives CDR1 MNHNS, CDR2 SASEGT. After removal of 1 base from V and 4 bases from J, the junction contained 2 bases not matched to a gene. The CDR3 has 15 residues. The CDR3 nucleotides are TGTGCCAGCAGTGAAGGGGACAGGGGGCCGTACGAGCAGTACGTC. This gives the protein CASSEGDRGPYEQYV.

The V and J genes are TRBV27 and TRBJ1-1; possible D gene TRBD1, 6 bases. The CDR3 runs to 16 residues. Between the trimmed V and J ends, which lost 0 bases and 2 bases, there was a span of 13 bases. Germline CDR1 is MNHEY and CDR2 is SMNVEV (reference sequence). CDR3 DNA: TGTGCCAGCAGTTTATCGAGGTGGGGGGCTAACACTGAAGCTTTCTTT. Translating it yields CASSLSRWGANTEAFF.

This clone turned up a few times. The V and J genes are TRBV28 and TRBJ1-5; maybe TRBD1 (5 bases). The CDR3 runs to 12 residues. Germline lookup yields CDR1 MDHEN and CDR2 SYDVKM. Trimming shortened V by 2 bases and J by 6 bases, and 5 bases separated the two germline ends. CDR3 sequence (DNA): TGTGCCAGCAGTTTAACAGGTCAGCCCCAGCATTTT. It specifies CASSLTGQPQHF.

The rearrangement links TRBV2 to TRBJ2-1; D tentatively fits TRBD1 or TRBD2 (5 bases each). The CDR3 extends over 14 amino acids. V lost 4 bases and J lost 7, with 14 bases in between. Germline V lookup: CDR1 SNHLY, CDR2 FYNNEI. The CDR3 spells CASSGGPTGNEQFF. DNA for the CDR3: TGTGCCAGCAGTGGGGGACCTACTGGGAATGAGCAGTTCTTC.

J is TRBJ1-5 and V is TRBV9; maybe TRBD1 (6 bases). The CDR3 is made up of 15 amino acids. From germline, CDR1 is SGDLS and CDR2 YYNGEE. The V end lost 3 bases, the J end lost 7 bases, and 17 bases lay between the germline ends. For the CDR3, the DNA is TGTGCCAGCAGCGCGACAATGGGGGGGCGGCAGCCCCAGCATTTT. Translation gives CASSATMGGRQPQHF.

This clone showed up just a few times. CDR3 sequence reads: CASSLGLGRTGELFF. CDR3 in DNA: TGTGCCAGCAGCTTAGGGCTAGGCCGCACCGGGGAGCTGTTTTTT. The chain combines TRBV11-2 with TRBJ2-2, with D unresolved. The ends were cut back, 1 base at V and 4 bases at J, with 10 bases in the middle. The CDR3 is 15 amino acids. Germline lookup yields CDR1 SGHAT and CDR2 FQNNGV.

The gene calls are TRBV6-5 and TRBJ1-2; D ambiguous. This CDR3 has 14 residues. The germline V and J ends were trimmed by 5 bases and 5 bases, with 15 bases remaining between them. Germline V CDR1 and CDR2: MNHEY, SVGAGI. The CDR3 region has the DNA TGTGCCAGCAGTCAATCTCCAGGAGCATATGGCTACACCTTC. Translation: CASSQSPGAYGYTF.

The genes are TRBV7-6 and TRBJ2-1, with D possibly being TRBD1 or TRBD2 (6 bases each). The CDR3 totals 14 residues. Trimming shortened V by 2 bases and J by 9 bases, and 14 bases separated the two germline ends. Germline assignment: CDR1 SGHVS and CDR2 FNYEAQ. CDR3 in amino acids: CASSLTGAAAEQFF. The CDR3 region has the DNA TGTGCCAGCAGCTTAACGGGGGCAGCTGCTGAGCAGTTCTTC.

The chain uses TRBV5-6 and TRBJ1-1, with 12 positions matching TRBD1. This CDR3 region has 16 residues. After removal of 3 bases from V and 6 bases from J, the junction contained 9 bases not matched to a gene. CDR1 and CDR2 from the germline V gene are SGHDT and YYEEEE. The CDR3 DNA reads TGTGCCAGCAGCTGGGGACAGGGGGCCTATCAGGCTGAAGCTTTCTTT. Its translation is CASSWGQGAYQAEAFF.

J is TRBJ1-5 and V is TRBV9, with D possibly being TRBD1 (5 bases). The V and J ends lost 0 bases and 6 bases respectively, with 7 bases between them. This CDR3 has 13 amino acids. CDR1 is SGDLS, CDR2 YYNGEE, per germline. DNA for the CDR3: TGTGCCAGCAGCGTAGGGGGGTTTCAGCCCCAGCATTTT. Translation gives CASSVGGFQPQHF.

The chain employs TRBV5-6 and TRBJ2-2; D call uncertain. The V and J ends lost 2 bases and 5 bases respectively, with 13 bases between them. From germline, CDR1 is SGHDT and CDR2 YYEEEE. CDR3 length: 15 residues. The DNA for the CDR3 is TGTGCCAGCAGCTTTGGAACAGCTATTACCGGGGAGCTGTTTTTT. It translates to CASSFGTAITGELFF.

This clone has only one observation. The V call is TRBV27, the J call TRBJ2-1; D unclear. Germline lookup yields CDR1 MNHEY and CDR2 SMNVEV (reference sequence). The CDR3 consists of 11 residues. V was clipped by 4 bases and J by 3 bases, with 1 base between them. The CDR3 DNA reads TGTGCCAGCAGTTACTACAATGAGCAGTTCTTC. Encoded protein: CASSYYNEQFF.

This rearrangement joins TRBV27 to TRBJ2-1; D tentatively reads TRBD1 or TRBD2 (5 bases each). The germline V and J ends were trimmed by 2 bases and 12 bases, with 17 bases remaining between them. CDR1 MNHEY and CDR2 SMNVEV come from the germline V gene (reference sequence). This CDR3 comprises 14 residues. This CDR3 is CASSLEGPTGWQFF. CDR3 DNA: TGTGCCAGCAGTTTAGAGGGACCCACCGGCTGGCAGTTCTTC.

The chain links TRBV19 to TRBJ1-2; weak D call: TRBD1 (5 bases). The CDR3 contains 13 residues. Germline CDR1 is LNHDA and CDR2 is SQIVND (reference sequence). V lost 9 bases to trimming and J lost 3 bases, with 14 bases between them. This CDR3 is CASRDPMDYGYTF. The CDR3 DNA reads TGTGCCAGCCGGGACCCTATGGACTATGGCTACACCTTC.

This chain links TRBV28 with TRBJ2-1; 7 bases match TRBD2. V lost 1 base, J lost 4 bases, and 4 bases stayed unmatched. From germline, CDR1 is MDHEN and CDR2 SYDVKM. The CDR3 runs 15 residues. The DNA for the CDR3 is TGTGCCAGCAGTTTATCCGAACTAGCGTACAATGAGCAGTTCTTC. Amino acids: CASSLSELAYNEQFF.